One T cell receptor (beta chain) is described in this entry. The CDR3 consists of 16 residues. The sample is drawn from a study of blood T cell repertoires in COVID-19. At the level of the study: There were acute and convalescent COVID-19 samples, and they came from the United States, Italy and Spain. Sources were T cells, B-cell-depleted T cells, or PBMCs; the material itself was cDNA or gDNA.

Participants, about 18 to 95 years old, spanned more than 20 US areas. Assay: immunoSEQ multiplex PCR; the TCRdb copy retains only in-frame clones and omits some. This repertoire shows approximately 300,000 clones, roughly 85% found once; its top ten account for less than 6%. Sequenced: PBMCs or T cells enriched from blood (not recorded which). This chain links TRBV21-1 with TRBJ1-1; the DNA was not compared with TRBD1, the D call given in the table. TRBV21-1 is an annotated pseudogene. The TCR was taken from a woman in her twenties or thirties who had recovered from COVID-19. This CDR3 reads CASSTELGTRNTEAFF. The CDR3 DNA reads as TGTGCCAGCAGCACCGAGCTGGGGACACGGAACACTGAAGCTTTCTTT.